The 31 T cell receptor beta chains in this list originate from one sample, sequenced in a study of CD8 T cells in ankylosing spondylitis. In TCRdb, the 5' RACE reads were re-called with MiXCR into one record per CDR3 protein. The sample includes about 220,000 distinct CDR3 sequences, just under 7.5% seen only once; the top ten take 13% to 15%. Their specific antigens are unknown. Findings and caveats of the study: Blood of patients with ankylosing spondylitis appeared to be characterized by a TCR beta motif of eight highly homologous variants.

Sequencing input: blood, either unsorted or a sorted T cell fraction (not recorded which). The receptor set was obtained from a male donor with ankylosing spondylitis.

This clonotype was seen repeatedly, ten times or more. The DNA is left out, because the CDR3 cannot be placed on it with certainty; the CDR3 is given as TCRdb lists it. This sequence joins TRBV7-5 and TRBJ2-2; the table assigns TRBD2, which was not confirmed against the DNA. TRBV7-5 counts as a pseudogene. Termini included, the CDR3 measures 21 amino acids. The CDR3 protein is CISVPEASGTSGRERTGELFF.

Many counts were recorded for this clonotype. This rearrangement joins TRBV11-3 to TRBJ1-2; TRBD1 matches 10 bases. Trimming cost V 5 bases and J 8 bases; bases outside gene matches: 5. CDR1 and CDR2 (germline): SGHNT, YENEEA. The CDR3 runs to 13 residues. CDR3 region: CASSRDRGQGYTF. The CDR3 DNA reads as TGTGCCAGCAGCCGCGACAGGGGGCAAGGCTACACCTTC.

This clonotype was picked up many times. The chain joins TRBV12-3 or TRBV12-4 to TRBJ2-4, with D hard to call. There are 14 residues in the CDR3. Between the trimmed V and J ends, which lost 5 bases and 6 bases, there was a span of 14 bases. In DNA, the CDR3 is TGTGCCAGCAGTCGACCCAAGAGAGTAAACATTCAGTACTTC. Translated: CASSRPKRVNIQYF.

This clonotype was picked up many times. The chain links TRBV9 to TRBJ1-2; 11 bases align to TRBD1. J lost 1 base, V lost 4 bases, and 9 bases had no gene match. CDR1 is SGDLS and CDR2 is YYNGEE in the germline V gene. The CDR3 is 17 residues long. CDR3 protein: CASSTSRGQGDNYGYTF. Written as DNA, the CDR3 is TGTGCCAGCAGCACCTCGAGGGGACAGGGGGATAACTATGGCTACACCTTC. Full variable domain (remainder filled in from reference TRBV9 and TRBJ1-2): DSGVTQTPKHLITATGQRVTLRCSPRSGDLSVYWYQQSLDQGLQFLIQYYNGEERAKGNILERFSAQQFPDLHSELNLSSLELGDSALYFCASSTSRGQGDNYGYTFGSGTRLTVV.

This clonotype was observed many times. The rearrangement joins TRBV5-6 to TRBJ2-1; D ambiguous. The CDR3 consists of 13 residues. V was pared by 4 bases and J by 6 bases, with 11 bases between. CDR1 is SGHDT and CDR2 is YYEEEE in the germline V gene. CDR3 nucleotide sequence: TGTGCCAGCAGCACCACCTTCACCAATGAGCAGTTCTTC. Residues: CASSTTFTNEQFF.

This clonotype was counted at least ten times. The V call is TRBV13, the J call TRBJ2-3; TRBD2 matches 11 bases. The CDR3 loop spans 16 amino acids. Unmatched junction bases numbered 3, after V lost 1 base and J lost 3 bases. From germline, CDR1 is PRHDT and CDR2 FYEKMQ (reference sequence). The CDR3 DNA sequence: TGTGCCAGCAGCTTAGTACTAGCGGGAGTTACAGATACGCAGTATTTT. Translating it yields CASSLVLAGVTDTQYF.

This chain uses TRBV4-3 with TRBJ1-1, with unresolved D. This CDR3 is built from 14 residues. Trimming took 8 bases from V and 7 from J, leaving 20 bases between them. The germline V gene has CDR1 LGHNA and CDR2 YSLEER. This chain's CDR3 is CASLLTLPGNEAFF. In nucleotides, the CDR3 is TGCGCCAGCCTCCTCACCCTCCCCGGTAATGAAGCTTTCTTT.

This clonotype showed up many times. The V and J genes are TRBV4-2 and TRBJ1-5; 10 bases match TRBD1. Germline CDR1 is LGHNA and CDR2 is YNFKEQ. The CDR3 is 16 residues long. Unmatched junction bases numbered 7, after V lost 4 bases and J lost 4 bases. The CDR3 DNA follows: TGTGCCAGCAGCCCCAGCGACAGGGGGCGTAATCAGCCCCAGCATTTT. This translates into CASSPSDRGRNQPQHF.

This clonotype was counted ten times or more. The J gene is TRBJ1-1, the V gene TRBV28, with D perhaps TRBD1 (6 bases). The germline V gene has CDR1 MDHEN and CDR2 SYDVKM. The CDR3 spans 13 residues. Trimming shortened V by 4 bases and J by 2 bases, and 8 bases separated the two germline ends. The CDR3 nucleotides read TGTGCCAGCAGTTCACAGGGTAACACTGAAGCTTTCTTT. Translated, it gives CASSSQGNTEAFF.

This clonotype was observed at least ten times. The chain combines TRBV27 with TRBJ2-7, with 8 bases lining up with TRBD1. The CDR3 has 14 residues. CDR1 and CDR2 (germline): MNHEY, SMNVEV (reference sequence). V gave up 5 bases and J gave up 3 bases; unmatched junction bases: 6. CDR3 in DNA: TGTGCCAGCAGTGACAGGGGATCGTACTACGAGCAGTACTTC. Residues: CASSDRGSYYEQYF.

Only a few counts were recorded for this clonotype. This chain connects TRBV5-5 to TRBJ1-1; a weak D match, TRBD1 (5 bases). Looked up from germline, CDR1 is SGHKS and CDR2 is YYEKEE (reference sequence). This CDR3 region has 12 residues. V was shortened by 4 bases and J by 12 bases, with 16 bases between the two germline ends. CDR3 sequence (DNA): TGTGCCAGCAGCCTCGCCGGGACGCAAACTTTCTTT. It yields the protein CASSLAGTQTFF.

The rearrangement uses TRBV7-8 and TRBJ2-5; D possibly corresponds to TRBD2 (6 bases). The ends were cut back, 1 base at V and 1 base at J, with 13 bases in the middle. The germline CDR1 and CDR2 sequences are SGHVS and FQNEAQ. This CDR3 has 16 residues. CDR3 protein: CASSLVFVAAQETQYF. CDR3 nucleotides: TGTGCCAGCAGCTTAGTATTTGTAGCGGCCCAAGAGACCCAGTACTTC.

The rearrangement uses TRBV12-3 or TRBV12-4 and TRBJ1-1; no clear D. CDR3 length equals 13 residues. Trimming took off 6 bases at V and 4 bases at J, with 12 bases between the two ends. In nucleotides, the CDR3 is TGTGCCAGCAGCCCGGGCAGGCTCACTGAAGCTTTCTTT. This encodes CASSPGRLTEAFF.

This clonotype has at least ten counts. This chain joins TRBV4-1 and TRBJ2-1, with 12 bases identical to TRBD2. The CDR3 is 18 amino acids. From germline, CDR1 is MGHRA and CDR2 YSYEKL. V trimming: 0 bases; J trimming: 10 bases; junction bases outside the gene matches: 13. The CDR3 region is CASSQEGLAGGRLREQFF. The DNA of the CDR3 is TGCGCCAGCAGCCAAGAAGGGCTAGCGGGGGGGCGTCTAAGGGAGCAGTTCTTC.

This clonotype appeared a few times. An end of the junction does not agree with germline; a read error may underlie this. V is TRBV7-7 and J is TRBJ2-1; 11 positions match TRBD2. CDR3 size: 15 residues. CDR1 is SSHAT, CDR2 FNYEAQ, per germline (reference sequence). CDR3 region: CASSTGTSGYNEQFF. In DNA, the CDR3 is TGTGCTAGCAGCACCGGGACTAGCGGTTACAATGAGCAGTTCTTC.

This clonotype came up many times. The V and J genes are TRBV4-2 and TRBJ1-2; D may be TRBD1 (5 bases). Trimming pared 3 bases from V and 2 bases from J, leaving 10 bases between. Germline CDR1 LGHNA, CDR2 YNFKEQ. This CDR3 is 14 amino acids long. The CDR3 bases are TGTGCCAGCAGCCAGAGGGACCGAAACTATGGCTACACCTTC. It specifies CASSQRDRNYGYTF.

V is TRBV2 and J is TRBJ2-3; no definite D call. The germline CDR1 and CDR2 sequences are SNHLY and FYNNEI. V was clipped by 6 bases and J by 7 bases, with 8 bases between them. The CDR3 contains 11 residues. The CDR3 is CASRETHTQYF. Written as DNA, the CDR3 is TGTGCCAGCAGGGAGACCCATACGCAGTATTTT.

This clonotype was observed a handful of times. V and J are TRBV29-1 and TRBJ1-2, with TRBD1 identical over 7 bases. V lost 4 bases to trimming and J lost 3 bases; unmatched junction nucleotides: 23. Germline CDR1 and CDR2: SQVTM and ANQGSEA. CDR3 length: 19 amino acids. The CDR3 sequence is CSVAGNPPPTGPVDYGYTF. CDR3 bases: TGCAGCGTTGCAGGCAACCCACCCCCGACAGGGCCGGTGGACTATGGCTACACCTTC.

This clonotype has ten or more counts. The chain has TRBV6-5 and TRBJ1-2; no clear D. Between the trimmed V and J ends, which lost 0 bases and 5 bases, there was a span of 19 bases. The CDR3 is made up of 17 amino acids. CDR1 and CDR2 (germline): MNHEY, SVGAGI. CDR3 loop: CASSYSGQTGYYYGYTF. The CDR3 DNA sequence: TGTGCCAGCAGTTACTCGGGCCAGACTGGTTATTATTATGGCTACACCTTC.

This clonotype was seen repeatedly, ten times or more. J is TRBJ2-2 and V is TRBV5-1, with 7 bases aligning to TRBD1. The ends lost 1 base at V and 3 bases at J; junction bases unmatched: 6. The CDR3 runs 16 residues. Looked up from germline, CDR1 is SGHRS and CDR2 is YFSETQ. The CDR3 is CASSLSPGQYTGELFF. The CDR3 coding sequence is TGCGCCAGCAGCTTGTCGCCGGGACAGTACACCGGGGAGCTGTTTTTT.

At least ten counts were recorded for this clonotype. The CDR3 is CASSILSPIQETQYF. Here the CDR3 DNA reads TGTGCCAGCAGCATACTATCACCAATCCAAGAGACCCAGTACTTC. The chain joins TRBV7-9 to TRBJ2-5; D gene unclear. The germline gives CDR1 SEHNR, CDR2 FQNEAQ (reference sequence). V was pared by 5 bases and J by 1 base, with 14 bases between. The length of the CDR3 is 15 residues.

This clonotype was observed many times. The chain employs TRBV11-2 and TRBJ2-1; D gene uncertain. V lost 0 bases to trimming and J lost 0 bases, with 9 bases between them. The germline V gene encodes CDR1 SGHAT and CDR2 FQNNGV. This CDR3 has 16 amino acids. The CDR3 bases are TGTGCCAGCAGCTTAGAAGTCGGAAGCTCCTACAATGAGCAGTTCTTC. This sequence encodes CASSLEVGSSYNEQFF.

This clonotype showed up just a few times. The V call is TRBV5-1, the J call TRBJ1-6, with 8 bases aligning to TRBD1. The CDR3 is made up of 15 amino acids. V dropped 4 bases and J dropped 8; count of bases not matched to a gene: 8. Germline CDR1 and CDR2: SGHRS and YFSETQ. CDR3 loop: CASSRTGGMDSPLHF. In DNA, the CDR3 is TGCGCCAGCAGCAGAACAGGGGGTATGGATTCACCCCTCCACTTT.

This chain uses TRBV6-2 or TRBV6-3 with TRBJ2-7; TRBD2 matches 11 bases. Germline V gene sequence: CDR1 MNHEY, CDR2 SVGEGT. The trim removed 5 bases at V and 7 bases at J, leaving 7 bases unmatched. The CDR3 is made up of 14 amino acids. The chain's CDR3 is CASSIAGGPGEQYF. The CDR3 nucleotides are TGTGCCAGCAGTATAGCGGGAGGGCCGGGGGAGCAGTACTTC.

The rearrangement links TRBV5-1 to TRBJ2-7; no clear D gene. Germline V lookup: CDR1 SGHRS, CDR2 YFSETQ. The CDR3 runs to 13 residues. V was cut by 0 bases and J by 4 bases, with 8 bases left in between. CDR3 region: CASSLEVRYEQYF. Written as DNA, the CDR3 is TGCGCCAGCAGCTTGGAGGTGCGTTACGAGCAGTACTTC.

This chain links TRBV7-9 with TRBJ1-2, with TRBD1 identical over 9 bases. V dropped 5 bases and J dropped 10; count of bases not matched to a gene: 8. CDR3 length equals 13 residues. Germline CDR1 is SEHNR and CDR2 is FQNEAQ (reference sequence). The CDR3 sequence is CASSVGTGRDYTF. Written as DNA, the CDR3 is TGTGCCAGCAGCGTCGGGACAGGGAGGGACTACACCTTC.

This chain uses TRBV7-9 with TRBJ1-2; 8 bases are a match to TRBD1. Trimming cost V 7 bases and J 4 bases; bases outside gene matches: 5. CDR1 is SEHNR, CDR2 FQNEAQ, per germline (reference sequence). This CDR3 has 13 residues. In DNA, the CDR3 is TGTGCCAGCAAACCGGGACAGGCCTATGGCTACACCTTC. Amino acid sequence: CASKPGQAYGYTF.

The sample holds many counts of this clonotype. This chain joins TRBV7-2 and TRBJ1-2, with TRBD1 matching over 7 bases. Germline-derived CDR1 and CDR2 are SGHTA and FQGNSA. CDR3 length: 17 residues. Trimming cost V 5 bases and J 4 bases; bases outside gene matches: 16. Written as DNA, the CDR3 is TGTGCCAGCAGCCTCCTAGGGTCCGGGACAGCCTCCTATGGCTACACCTTC. Amino acid sequence: CASSLLGSGTASYGYTF.

The CDR3 loop reads CASSPRDRQGAEAFF. The CDR3 DNA is TGTGCCAGCAGTCCCCGGGACAGACAAGGGGCTGAAGCTTTCTTT. The chain carries TRBV27 and TRBJ1-1; 7 bases fit TRBD1. The CDR3 has 15 amino acids. The germline V gene encodes CDR1 MNHEY and CDR2 SMNVEV (reference sequence). The ends lost 5 bases at V and 6 bases at J; junction bases unmatched: 12.

This clonotype was counted only a few times. The chain links TRBV4-2 to TRBJ1-1; 7 nucleotides agree with TRBD1. Germline values: CDR1 LGHNA, CDR2 YNFKEQ. This CDR3 has 16 residues. V dropped 1 base and J dropped 5; count of bases not matched to a gene: 10. The CDR3 region is CASSQVQRQGGTEAFF. The DNA for the CDR3 is TGTGCCAGCAGCCAAGTTCAGAGGCAGGGGGGGACTGAAGCTTTCTTT.

There are many counts of this clonotype. The chain uses TRBV9 and TRBJ2-3; perhaps TRBD1 as D (5 bases). The CDR3 runs 12 residues. CDR1 is SGDLS, CDR2 YYNGEE, per germline. V lost 4 bases and J 4 bases, leaving 7 bases between the germline ends. For the CDR3, the DNA is TGTGCCAGCAGCAAGGGGTCAGATACGCAGTATTTT. This gives the protein CASSKGSDTQYF.